What follows are 7 T cell receptor beta chains derived from one specimen sequenced in a study of blood T cell repertoires in COVID-19. Profiling relied on immunoSEQ multiplex PCR, and the TCRdb table lists in-frame clones only, not all of them. This sample has a few hundred thousand clones; more than 70% occur once, and the top ten carry 6.3%. Material for sequencing was peripheral blood. Receptors originate from a woman aged 25 to 39 with COVID-19, enrolled during active disease.

The chain combines TRBV13 with TRBJ2-5; D not certain. In germline, CDR1 is PRHDT, CDR2 FYEKMQ (reference sequence). Trimming shortened V by 2 bases and J by 4 bases, and 14 bases separated the two germline ends. CDR3 length: 15 residues. CDR3 DNA: TGTGCCAGCAGCTTACCCCTAGAGGTAGGAGAGACCCAGTACTTC. Amino acids: CASSLPLEVGETQYF.

V and J are TRBV7-9 and TRBJ1-1; D not certain. V lost 5 bases, J lost 6 bases, and 10 bases lay in between. The germline V gene encodes CDR1 SEHNR and CDR2 FQNEAQ (reference sequence). There are 12 residues in the CDR3. CDR3 DNA sequence: TGTGCCAGCAGCGACGCGAGGTCTGAAGCTTTCTTT. Encoded protein: CASSDARSEAFF.

CDR3 loop: CASSLGTSGASSTDTQYF. The CDR3 DNA reads as TGTGCCAGCAGCTTGGGGACTAGCGGGGCGTCGAGCACAGATACGCAGTATTTT. The chain recombines TRBV11-2 with TRBJ2-3; the match to TRBD2 covers 13 bases. V shed 3 bases and J 0 bases; nucleotides not matched to a gene: 6. CDR3 length: 18 residues. The germline V gene encodes CDR1 SGHAT and CDR2 FQNNGV.

The CDR3 protein is CASSPPTSRNNEQFF. In DNA form, the CDR3 reads TGTGCCAGTAGTCCCCCGACTAGCAGAAACAATGAGCAGTTCTTC. The chain has TRBV19 and TRBJ2-1; 7 bases line up with TRBD2. Germline V CDR1 and CDR2: LNHDA, SQIVND (reference sequence). The CDR3 spans 15 residues. V trimming: 5 bases; J trimming: 5 bases; junction bases outside the gene matches: 9.

The chain employs TRBV7-2 and TRBJ1-1; D might be TRBD1 (6 bases). Trimming stripped 5 bases from V and 1 base from J, with 11 bases between. The CDR3 runs 14 residues. Germline CDR1 reads SGHTA; CDR2 reads FQGNSA. The CDR3 is CASSVQTGNTEAFF. The DNA for the CDR3 is TGTGCCAGCAGCGTACAGACAGGGAACACTGAAGCTTTCTTT.

This clone has ten or more counts. The chain carries TRBV6-4 and TRBJ2-2; a weak D match, TRBD2 (6 bases). V lost 7 bases, J lost 2 bases, and 17 bases lay in between. Looked up from germline, CDR1 is MRHNA and CDR2 is SNTAGT. This CDR3 is 16 amino acids long. CDR3 DNA: TGTGCCAGCACCGAGCGGTCGGGGGATAACACCGGGGAGCTGTTTTTT. Amino acids: CASTERSGDNTGELFF.

The V call is TRBV4-1, the J call TRBJ1-6; D remains ambiguous. Trimming pared 5 bases from V and 5 bases from J, leaving 10 bases between. Germline V gives CDR1 MGHRA, CDR2 YSYEKL. The CDR3 sequence is 14 residues long. The CDR3 sequence is CASSGEVHNSPLHF. CDR3 DNA sequence: TGCGCCAGCAGCGGAGAGGTCCATAATTCACCCCTCCACTTT.